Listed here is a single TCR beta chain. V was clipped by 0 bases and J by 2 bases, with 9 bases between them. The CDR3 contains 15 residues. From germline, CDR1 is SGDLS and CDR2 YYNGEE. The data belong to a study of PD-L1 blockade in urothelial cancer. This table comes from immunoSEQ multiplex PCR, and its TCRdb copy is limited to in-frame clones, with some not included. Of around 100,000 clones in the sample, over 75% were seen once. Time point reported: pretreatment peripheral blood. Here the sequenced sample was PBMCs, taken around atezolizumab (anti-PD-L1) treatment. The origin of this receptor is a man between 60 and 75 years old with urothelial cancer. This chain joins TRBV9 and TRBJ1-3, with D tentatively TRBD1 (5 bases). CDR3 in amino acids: CASSVEGRAGNTIYF. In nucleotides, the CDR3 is TGTGCCAGCAGCGTAGAAGGCAGGGCTGGAAACACCATATATTTT.